The text below deals with one T cell receptor beta chain. What it binds is unknown. Unmatched junction bases numbered 15, after V lost 2 bases and J lost 6 bases. CDR3 size: 19 residues. The germline V gene encodes CDR1 SGHAT and CDR2 FQNNGV. The data were taken from a study of STAT5B mutations in CD4+ large granular lymphocyte leukemia. General study results and limits: 8/27 top patient clones versus 2/35 control clones were TRBV06-family.

The assay was immunoSEQ multiplex PCR, and TCRdb's table has in-frame clones only and misses some. The sample has tens of thousands of clones, 72% seen once. The sequenced sample was CD4+ T cells from blood buffy coats. The rearrangement links TRBV11-2 to TRBJ1-6, with 8 bases aligning to TRBD1. This sequence originates from a human donor in good health. The CDR3 sequence: CASSLHRTPGTGSNSPLHF. CDR3 nucleotide sequence: TGTGCCAGCAGCTTACATAGGACCCCCGGGACAGGAAGTAATTCACCCCTCCACTTT. The full variable domain, in which reference TRBV11-2 and TRBJ1-6 provide the parts outside the CDR3, is EAGVAQSPRYKIIEKRQSVAFWCNPISGHATLYWYQQILGQGPKLLIQFQNNGVVDDSQLPKDRFSAERLKGVDSTLKIQPAKLEDSAVYLCASSLHRTPGTGSNSPLHFGNGTRLTVT.